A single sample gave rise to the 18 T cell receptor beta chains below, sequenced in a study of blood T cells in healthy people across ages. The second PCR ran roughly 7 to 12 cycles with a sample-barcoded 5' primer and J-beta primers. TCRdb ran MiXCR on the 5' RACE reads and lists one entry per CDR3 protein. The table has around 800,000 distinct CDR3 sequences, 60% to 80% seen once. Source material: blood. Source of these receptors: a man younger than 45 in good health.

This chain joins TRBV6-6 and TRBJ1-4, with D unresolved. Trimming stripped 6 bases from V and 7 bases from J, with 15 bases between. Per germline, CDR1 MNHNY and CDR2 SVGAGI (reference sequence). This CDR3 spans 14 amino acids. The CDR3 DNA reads TGTGCCAGCAGCACCACAGTGGAACTTGAAAAACTGTTTTTT. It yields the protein CASSTTVELEKLFF.

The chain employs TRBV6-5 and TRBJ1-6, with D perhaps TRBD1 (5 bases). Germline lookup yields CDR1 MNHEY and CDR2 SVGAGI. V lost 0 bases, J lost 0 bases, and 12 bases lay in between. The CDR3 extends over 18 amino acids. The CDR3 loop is CASSYSRDRNSYNSPLHF. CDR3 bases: TGTGCCAGCAGTTACTCGAGGGACCGGAACTCCTATAATTCACCCCTCCACTTT.

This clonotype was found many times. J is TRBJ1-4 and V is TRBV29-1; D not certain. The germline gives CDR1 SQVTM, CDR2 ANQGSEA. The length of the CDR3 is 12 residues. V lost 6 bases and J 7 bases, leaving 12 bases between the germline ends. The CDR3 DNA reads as TGCAGCGTAATGGGGTTTGGTGAAAAACTGTTTTTT. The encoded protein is CSVMGFGEKLFF.

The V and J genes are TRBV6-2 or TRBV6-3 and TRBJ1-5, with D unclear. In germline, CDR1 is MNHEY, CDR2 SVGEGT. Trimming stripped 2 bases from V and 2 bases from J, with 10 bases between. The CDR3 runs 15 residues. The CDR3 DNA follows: TGTGCCAGCAGTTACGGGCAGGCACGCAATCAGCCCCAGCATTTT. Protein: CASSYGQARNQPQHF.

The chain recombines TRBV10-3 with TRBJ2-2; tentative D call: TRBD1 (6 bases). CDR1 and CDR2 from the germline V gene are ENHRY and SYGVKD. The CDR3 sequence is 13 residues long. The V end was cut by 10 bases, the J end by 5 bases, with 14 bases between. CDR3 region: CATTGSGTGELFF. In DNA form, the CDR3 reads TGTGCCACCACAGGGTCGGGAACCGGGGAGCTGTTTTTT.

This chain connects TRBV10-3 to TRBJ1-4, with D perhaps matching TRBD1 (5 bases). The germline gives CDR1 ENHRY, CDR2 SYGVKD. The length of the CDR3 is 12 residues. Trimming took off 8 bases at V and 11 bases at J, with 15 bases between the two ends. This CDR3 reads CAIQQEGGKLFF. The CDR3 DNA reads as TGTGCCATCCAACAGGAAGGAGGGAAACTGTTTTTT.

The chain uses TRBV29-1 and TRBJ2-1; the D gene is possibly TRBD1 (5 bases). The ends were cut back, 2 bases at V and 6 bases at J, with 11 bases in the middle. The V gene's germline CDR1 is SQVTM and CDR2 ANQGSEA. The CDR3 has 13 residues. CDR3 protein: CSVESWGGNEQFF. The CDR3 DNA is TGCAGCGTTGAATCGTGGGGCGGCAATGAGCAGTTCTTC.

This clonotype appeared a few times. The CDR3 sequence: CASSLTTGQSYEQYF. The CDR3 region has the DNA TGTGCCAGCAGTTTAACTACGGGACAATCCTACGAGCAGTACTTC. This chain connects TRBV27 to TRBJ2-7; D perhaps matches TRBD1 (6 bases). The CDR3 has 15 residues. From germline, CDR1 is MNHEY and CDR2 SMNVEV (reference sequence). Trimming removed 2 bases at V and 1 base at J, with 12 bases between.

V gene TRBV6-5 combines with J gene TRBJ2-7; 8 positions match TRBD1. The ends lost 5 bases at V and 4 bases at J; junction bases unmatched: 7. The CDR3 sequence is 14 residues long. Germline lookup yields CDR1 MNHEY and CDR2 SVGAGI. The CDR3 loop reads CASSGSGGWYEQYF. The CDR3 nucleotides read TGTGCCAGCAGTGGATCAGGGGGCTGGTACGAGCAGTACTTC.

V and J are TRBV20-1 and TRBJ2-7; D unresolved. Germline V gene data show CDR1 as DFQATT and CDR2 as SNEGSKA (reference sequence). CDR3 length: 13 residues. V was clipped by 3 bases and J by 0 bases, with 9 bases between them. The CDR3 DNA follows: TGCAGTGCTAGTCGGCAGAGCTCCTACGAGCAGTACTTC. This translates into CSASRQSSYEQYF.

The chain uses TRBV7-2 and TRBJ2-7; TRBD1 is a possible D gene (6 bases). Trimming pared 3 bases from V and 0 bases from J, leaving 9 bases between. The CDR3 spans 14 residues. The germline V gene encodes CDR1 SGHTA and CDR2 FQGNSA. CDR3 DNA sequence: TGTGCCAGCAGCTTCGGGGACATCTCCTACGAGCAGTACTTC. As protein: CASSFGDISYEQYF.

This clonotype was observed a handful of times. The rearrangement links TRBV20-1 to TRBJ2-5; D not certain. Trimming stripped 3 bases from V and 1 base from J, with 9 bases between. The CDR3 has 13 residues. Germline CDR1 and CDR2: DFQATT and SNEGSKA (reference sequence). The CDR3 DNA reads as TGCAGTGCTAGTACGACCGTCCAAGAGACCCAGTACTTC. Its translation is CSASTTVQETQYF.

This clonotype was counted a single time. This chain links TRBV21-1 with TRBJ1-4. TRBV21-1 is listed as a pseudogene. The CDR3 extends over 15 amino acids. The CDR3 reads CASSKANSLNEKLFF. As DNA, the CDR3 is TGTGCCAGCAGCAAAGCAAACAGCTTGAATGAAAAACTGTTTTTT.

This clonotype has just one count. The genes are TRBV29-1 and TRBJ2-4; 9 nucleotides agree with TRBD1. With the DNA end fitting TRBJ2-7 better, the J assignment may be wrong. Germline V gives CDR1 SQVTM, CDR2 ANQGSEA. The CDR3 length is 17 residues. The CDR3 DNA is TGCAGCGTTGAAGGCGTGCCGGGACAGGGAGTAACCTACGAGCAGTACTTC. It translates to CSVEGVPGQGVTYEQYF.

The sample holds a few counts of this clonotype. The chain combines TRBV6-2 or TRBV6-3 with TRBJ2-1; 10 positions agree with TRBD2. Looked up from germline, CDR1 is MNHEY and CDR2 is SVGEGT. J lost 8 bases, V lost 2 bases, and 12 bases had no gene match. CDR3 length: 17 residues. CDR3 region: CASSYARPGLAKYEQFF. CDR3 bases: TGTGCCAGCAGTTACGCACGCCCGGGACTAGCGAAGTATGAGCAGTTCTTC.

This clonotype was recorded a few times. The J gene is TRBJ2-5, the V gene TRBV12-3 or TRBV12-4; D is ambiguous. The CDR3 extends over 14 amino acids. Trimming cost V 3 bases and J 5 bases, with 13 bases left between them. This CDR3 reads CASSFAGPQETQYF. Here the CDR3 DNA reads TGTGCCAGCAGTTTTGCCGGGCCGCAGGAGACCCAGTACTTC.

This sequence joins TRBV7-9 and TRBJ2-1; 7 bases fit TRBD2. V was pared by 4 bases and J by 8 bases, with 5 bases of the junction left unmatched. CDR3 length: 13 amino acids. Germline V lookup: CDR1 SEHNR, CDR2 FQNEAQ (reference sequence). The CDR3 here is CASSSSGVDEQFF. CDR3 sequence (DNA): TGTGCCAGCAGCTCCAGCGGGGTGGATGAGCAGTTCTTC.

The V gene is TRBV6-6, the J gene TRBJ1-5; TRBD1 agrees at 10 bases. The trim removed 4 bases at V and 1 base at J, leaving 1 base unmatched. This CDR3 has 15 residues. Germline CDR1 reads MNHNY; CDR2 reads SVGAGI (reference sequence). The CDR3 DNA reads TGTGCCAGCAGTTGGGACAGGGGAAGCAATCAGCCCCAGCATTTT. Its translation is CASSWDRGSNQPQHF.